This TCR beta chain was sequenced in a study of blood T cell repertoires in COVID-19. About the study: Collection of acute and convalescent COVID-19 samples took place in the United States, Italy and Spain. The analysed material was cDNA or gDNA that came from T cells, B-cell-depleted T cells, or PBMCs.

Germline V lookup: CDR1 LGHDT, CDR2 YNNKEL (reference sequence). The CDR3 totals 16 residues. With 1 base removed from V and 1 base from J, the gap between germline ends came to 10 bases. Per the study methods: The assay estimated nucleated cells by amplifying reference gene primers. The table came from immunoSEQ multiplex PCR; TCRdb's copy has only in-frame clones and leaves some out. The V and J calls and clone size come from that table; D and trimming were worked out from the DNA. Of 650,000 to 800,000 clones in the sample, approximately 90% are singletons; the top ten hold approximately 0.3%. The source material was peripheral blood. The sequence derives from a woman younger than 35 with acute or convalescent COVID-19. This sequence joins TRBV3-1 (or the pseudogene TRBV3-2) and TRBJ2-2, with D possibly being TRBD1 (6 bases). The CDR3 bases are TGTGCCAGCAGCCAAGCGTCCAGGGGGAACACCGGGGAGCTGTTTTTT. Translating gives CASSQASRGNTGELFF.